The T cell receptor (beta chain) described here comes from a study of T cell repertoires in cytomegalovirus infection. Study information: Public TCR beta signatures were indicative of both CMV infection and a matching HLA type. Study-wide results and caveats: Based on cumulative public TCR beta family frequency, carriers of CMV plus the relevant HLA were identified. Across the ex vivo response, the dominant clonotypes were HLA-C-restricted CMV-specific TCR beta clonotypes.

TCRdb ran MiXCR on the reads and lists one entry per CDR3 protein. The sample shows 700,000 to 850,000 distinct CDR3 sequences, around a third of them seen only once. The V end was cut by 0 bases, the J end by 6 bases, with 11 bases between. Germline CDR1 KGHDR, CDR2 SFDVKD. The CDR3 has 14 amino acids. Worth noting for this clonotype: The antigen is not known.

The chain combines TRBV24-1 with TRBJ2-7; D perhaps matches TRBD1 (5 bases). The specimen was cultured CD8+ T cells from PBMCs, collected from culture after CMV antigen stimulation. The receptor comes from a human donor in good health (CMV status not recorded). Some clones in this sample may be carry-over from other donors' samples. CDR3 sequence reads: CATSDLRGRCEQYV. DNA for the CDR3: TGTGCCACCAGTGATTTGAGGGGTAGGTGCGAGCAGTACGTC.